A selection of T cell receptor beta chains follows, all from one sample in a study of blood T cell repertoires in COVID-19. Using immunoSEQ multiplex PCR, the repertoire was profiled, and TCRdb retains in-frame clones only, with some absent. Of hundreds of thousands of clones listed, roughly three quarters are singletons. The sequenced sample consisted of peripheral blood. The receptors stem from a woman between 40 and 50 years old with active or convalescent COVID-19. The CDR3 runs from the conserved cysteine through the conserved F or W.

V	J	CDR3
TRBV5-1	TRBJ2-3	CASSWLAGATDTQYF
TRBV28	TRBJ1-5	CASSYREGGNQPQHF
TRBV7-9	TRBJ2-1	CASSSTGVYNEQFF
TRBV5-1	TRBJ1-4	CASSLGLAATNEKLFF
TRBV5-1	TRBJ2-3	CASRAGLAVNTQYF
TRBV10-3	TRBJ1-1	CALPGPNTEAFF
TRBV7-6	TRBJ1-3	CASSSQGARGNTIYF
TRBV10-2	TRBJ2-7	CASSGLDYEQYF
TRBV5-1	TRBJ1-3	CASSLPRDPGNTIYF
TRBV3-1/TRBV3-2	TRBJ1-1	CASSQQVRGEAFF
TRBV28	TRBJ1-3	CASSLFDGFGNTIYF
TRBV7-9	TRBJ2-1	CASSLGTGSGYEQFF
TRBV7-3	TRBJ2-3	CASSLLAGITDTQYF
TRBV5-1	TRBJ2-2	CASSLAAAGTGELFF
TRBV18	TRBJ1-6	CASSSRGPLHF
TRBV28	TRBJ1-2	CASSSYTGDYGYTF
TRBV4-2	TRBJ2-1	CASSQGTSGSEQFF
TRBV2	TRBJ1-4	CASSRVGGREKLFF
TRBV5-6	TRBJ1-1	CASSFPFGGEAFF